The T cell receptor (beta chain) under discussion was sequenced for a study of T-cell memory formation after mild COVID-19. TCRdb re-analysed the 5' RACE reads in MiXCR, keeping a single row per CDR3 protein. The sample has 150,000 or so distinct CDR3 sequences, 9.5% to 13% seen once. The CDR3 contains 12 residues. CDR1 and CDR2 from the germline V gene are SGHTA and FQGNSA. Trimming took off 5 bases at V and 10 bases at J, with 12 bases between the two ends. The chain joins TRBV7-2 to TRBJ2-1; D is unclear. The source of this sequence is a man aged 18 to 35 who had mild COVID-19 (a few samples of this study predate the infection). Cell type and time point are not known. The source material was PBMCs or a T cell subset sorted from them (not recorded which). CDR3: CASSLLGYEQFF. In DNA, the CDR3 is TGTGCCAGCAGCCTTCTGGGGTACGAGCAGTTCTTC.